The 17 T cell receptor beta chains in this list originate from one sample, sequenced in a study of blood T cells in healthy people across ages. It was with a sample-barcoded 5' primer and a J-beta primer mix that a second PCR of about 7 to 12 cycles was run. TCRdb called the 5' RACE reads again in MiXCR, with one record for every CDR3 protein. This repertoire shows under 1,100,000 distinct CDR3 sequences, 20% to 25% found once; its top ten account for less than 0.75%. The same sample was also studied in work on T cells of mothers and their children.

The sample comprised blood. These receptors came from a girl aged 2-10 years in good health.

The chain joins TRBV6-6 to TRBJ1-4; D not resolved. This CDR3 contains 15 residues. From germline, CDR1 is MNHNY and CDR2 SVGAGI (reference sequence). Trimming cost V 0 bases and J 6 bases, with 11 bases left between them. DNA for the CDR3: TGTGCCAGCAGTTACTCGTTCAGGACCGATGAAAAACTGTTTTTT. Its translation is CASSYSFRTDEKLFF.

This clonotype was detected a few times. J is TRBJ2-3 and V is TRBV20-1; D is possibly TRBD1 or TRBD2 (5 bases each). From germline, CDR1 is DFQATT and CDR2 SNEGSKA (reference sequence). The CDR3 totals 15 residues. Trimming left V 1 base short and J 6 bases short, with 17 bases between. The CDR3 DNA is TGCAGTGCTAGAGCCCTAATGGGGGATCTTGATACGCAGTATTTT. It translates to CSARALMGDLDTQYF.

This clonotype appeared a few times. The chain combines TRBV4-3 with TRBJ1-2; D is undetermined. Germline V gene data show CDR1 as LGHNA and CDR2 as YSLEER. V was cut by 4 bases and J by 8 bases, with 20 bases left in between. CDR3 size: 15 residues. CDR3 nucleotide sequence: TGCGCCAGCAGCCCTATACCCGACGGGTTAGGGGGCTACACCTTC. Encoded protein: CASSPIPDGLGGYTF.

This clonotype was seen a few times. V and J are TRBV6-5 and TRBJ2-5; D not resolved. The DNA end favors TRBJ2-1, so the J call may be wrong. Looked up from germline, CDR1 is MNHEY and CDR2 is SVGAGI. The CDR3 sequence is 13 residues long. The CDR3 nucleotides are TGTGCCAGCAGTTACTCGATAGGCAATGAGCAGTTCTTC. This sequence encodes CASSYSIGNEQFF.

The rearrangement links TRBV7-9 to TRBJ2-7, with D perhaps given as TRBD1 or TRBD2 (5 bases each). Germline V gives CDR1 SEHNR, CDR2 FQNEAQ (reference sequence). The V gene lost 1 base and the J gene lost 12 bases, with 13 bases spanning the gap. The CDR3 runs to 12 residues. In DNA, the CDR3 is TGTGCCAGCAGCTTAGGAGAGGGGTCCGGGTACTTC. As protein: CASSLGEGSGYF.

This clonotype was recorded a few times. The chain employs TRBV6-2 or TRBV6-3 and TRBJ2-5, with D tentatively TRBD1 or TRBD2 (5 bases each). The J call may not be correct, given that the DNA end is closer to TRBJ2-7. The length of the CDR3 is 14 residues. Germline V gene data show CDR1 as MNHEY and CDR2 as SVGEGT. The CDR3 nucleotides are TGTGCCAGTGGGACCCGCAGATTCCCCTACGAGCAGTACTTC. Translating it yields CASGTRRFPYEQYF.

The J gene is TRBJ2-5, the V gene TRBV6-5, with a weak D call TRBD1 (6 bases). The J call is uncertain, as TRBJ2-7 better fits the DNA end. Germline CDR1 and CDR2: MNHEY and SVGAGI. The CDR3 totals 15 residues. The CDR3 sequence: CASSYEPGHLYEQYF. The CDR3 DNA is TGTGCCAGCAGTTACGAACCGGGACACCTCTACGAGCAGTACTTC.

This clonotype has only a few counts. In DNA form, the CDR3 reads TGTGCCAGCAGCGTGCCTGGAAACACCATATATTTT. It translates to CASSVPGNTIYF. This chain joins TRBV9 and TRBJ1-3; D unclear. V gave up 2 bases and J gave up 2 bases, with 2 bases separating them. The CDR3 loop spans 12 amino acids. CDR1 and CDR2 (germline): SGDLS, YYNGEE.

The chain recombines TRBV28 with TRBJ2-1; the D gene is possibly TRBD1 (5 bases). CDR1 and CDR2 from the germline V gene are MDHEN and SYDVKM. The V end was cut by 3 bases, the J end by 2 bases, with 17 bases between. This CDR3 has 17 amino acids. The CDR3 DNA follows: TGTGCCAGCAGTTTTGGGGCGTGGGAAGGCGCCTACAATGAGCAGTTCTTC. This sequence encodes CASSFGAWEGAYNEQFF.

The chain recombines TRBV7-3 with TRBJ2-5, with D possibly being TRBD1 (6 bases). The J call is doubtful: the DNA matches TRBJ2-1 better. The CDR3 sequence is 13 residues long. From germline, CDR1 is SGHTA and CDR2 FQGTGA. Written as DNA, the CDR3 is TGTGCCAGCAGTATGGACAGCTTCAATGAGCAGTTCTTC. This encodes CASSMDSFNEQFF.

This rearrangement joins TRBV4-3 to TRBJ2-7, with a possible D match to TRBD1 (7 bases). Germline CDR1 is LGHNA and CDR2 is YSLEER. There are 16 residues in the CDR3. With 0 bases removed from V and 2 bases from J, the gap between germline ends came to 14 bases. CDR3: CASSQDQAGGTYEQYF. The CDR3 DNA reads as TGCGCCAGCAGCCAAGATCAGGCAGGGGGGACCTACGAGCAGTACTTC.

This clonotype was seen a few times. The CDR3 is CASSLVVSPTDTQYF. The CDR3 nucleotides are TGTGCCAGCAGCTTAGTCGTTTCCCCCACAGATACGCAGTATTTT. This chain joins TRBV7-3 and TRBJ2-3, with D hard to call. Germline CDR1 is SGHTA and CDR2 is FQGTGA. The ends were cut back, 2 bases at V and 2 bases at J, with 11 bases in the middle. The CDR3 runs 15 residues.

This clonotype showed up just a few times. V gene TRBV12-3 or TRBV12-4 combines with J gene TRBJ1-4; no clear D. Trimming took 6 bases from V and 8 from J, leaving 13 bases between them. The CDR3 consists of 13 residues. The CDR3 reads CASSSQLGEKLFF. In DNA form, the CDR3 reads TGTGCCAGCAGCTCACAACTGGGAGAAAAACTGTTTTTT.

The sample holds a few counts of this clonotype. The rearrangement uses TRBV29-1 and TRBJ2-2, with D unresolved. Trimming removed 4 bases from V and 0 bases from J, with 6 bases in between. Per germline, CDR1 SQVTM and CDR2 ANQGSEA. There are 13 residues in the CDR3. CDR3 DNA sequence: TGCAGCGTTGTTGGCGCGAACACCGGGGAGCTGTTTTTT. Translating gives CSVVGANTGELFF.

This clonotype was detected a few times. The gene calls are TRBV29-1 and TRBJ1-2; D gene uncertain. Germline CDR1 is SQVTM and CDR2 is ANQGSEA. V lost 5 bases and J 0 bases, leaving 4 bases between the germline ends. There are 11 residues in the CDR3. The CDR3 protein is CSVKSNYGYTF. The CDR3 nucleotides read TGCAGCGTTAAGTCTAACTATGGCTACACCTTC.

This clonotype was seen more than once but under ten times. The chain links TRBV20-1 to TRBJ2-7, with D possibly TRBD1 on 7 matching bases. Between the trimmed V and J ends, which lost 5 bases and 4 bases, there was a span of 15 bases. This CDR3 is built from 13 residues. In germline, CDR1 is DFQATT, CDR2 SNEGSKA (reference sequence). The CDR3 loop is CSAPGQEGYEQYF. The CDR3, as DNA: TGCAGTGCTCCAGGACAGGAGGGTTACGAGCAGTACTTC.

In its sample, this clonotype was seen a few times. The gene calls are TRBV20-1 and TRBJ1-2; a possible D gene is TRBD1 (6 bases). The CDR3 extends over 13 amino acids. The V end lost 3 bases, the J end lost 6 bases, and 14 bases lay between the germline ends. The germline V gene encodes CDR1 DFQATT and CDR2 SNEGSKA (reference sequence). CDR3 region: CSARGGGPNGYTF. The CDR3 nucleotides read TGCAGTGCTAGGGGGGGCGGACCGAATGGCTACACCTTC.